This is a list of T cell receptor beta chains from one sample in a study of molecular identifiers for immune sequencing clone quantification. TCRdb ran MiXCR on the PCR reads and lists one entry per CDR3 protein. The table includes about 40,000 distinct CDR3 sequences, roughly 18% detected once. The sequencing input was naive CD8+ T cells from blood, with Jurkat cell RNA spiked in. The receptors here all came from a human donor in good health. Some libraries in this study had Jurkat cell RNA spiked in. The conserved cysteine and the conserved F or W are not part of the CDR3 here.

J: TRBJ2-1; V: TRBV19; CDR3: ASNAGNEQF
J: TRBJ2-5; V: TRBV10-3; CDR3: AIKDSESSGTTQY
J: TRBJ2-1; V: TRBV19; CDR3: ASTWSVSYNEQF
J: TRBJ2-1; V: TRBV12-3/TRBV12-4; CDR3: ASTEGSSYNEQF
J: TRBJ1-3; V: TRBV4-3; CDR3: ASSHLTGGGNTIY
J: TRBJ2-7; V: TRBV6-5; CDR3: ASSYSGSEQY
J: TRBJ2-5; V: TRBV12-3/TRBV12-4; CDR3: ASSPGETQY
J: TRBJ2-2; V: TRBV7-6; CDR3: ASSPIQGDTGELF
J: TRBJ1-4; V: TRBV7-2; CDR3: ASSLGPGQGEKLF
J: TRBJ2-7; V: TRBV4-1; CDR3: ASSPLGGEQY
J: TRBJ2-5; V: TRBV6-2/TRBV6-3; CDR3: ASGAWWETQY
J: TRBJ2-1; V: TRBV6-2/TRBV6-3; CDR3: ASSYVGEGLEHNEQF
J: TRBJ2-1; V: TRBV29-1; CDR3: SVEDPRQGRIDEQF
J: TRBJ2-7; V: TRBV4-2; CDR3: ASSLFGQGDYEQY
J: TRBJ1-1; V: TRBV29-1; CDR3: SVGQGETEAF
J: TRBJ2-1; V: TRBV29-1; CDR3: SVVGLAYNEQF
J: TRBJ2-1; V: TRBV7-9; CDR3: ASSLENRGYRNEQF
J: TRBJ2-7; V: TRBV19; CDR3: ASTDGDYEQY
J: TRBJ2-5; V: TRBV19; CDR3: ASSIVRGTETQY
J: TRBJ2-7; V: TRBV7-2; CDR3: ASSSATRNFPMPFYEQY
J: TRBJ2-7; V: TRBV7-9; CDR3: ASSLVADTLHEQY
J: TRBJ2-5; V: TRBV10-2; CDR3: ASSDGDQETQY
J: TRBJ2-1; V: TRBV29-1; CDR3: STDLAESSYNEQF
J: TRBJ2-7; V: TRBV14; CDR3: ASSGQGYEQY
J: TRBJ2-4; V: TRBV4-3; CDR3: ASSQDGTLRDIQY
J: TRBJ2-7; V: TRBV4-3; CDR3: ASSQEMGPYEQY
J: TRBJ1-1; V: TRBV11-2; CDR3: ASSNLGGGNTEAF
J: TRBJ2-1; V: TRBV2; CDR3: ASSEAVGEIQLNEQF
J: TRBJ2-7; V: TRBV11-2; CDR3: ASSLGLTEQY
J: TRBJ1-2; V: TRBV21-1; CDR3: ASSPPDRGYGYT
J: TRBJ2-7; V: TRBV20-1; CDR3: SARDNRRYEQY
J: TRBJ1-4; V: TRBV7-8; CDR3: ASSLVGGRTNEKLF
J: TRBJ1-5; V: TRBV7-8; CDR3: ASSLGRGNQPQH
J: TRBJ2-4; V: TRBV19; CDR3: ASSIETGGGVKNIQY
J: TRBJ2-3; V: TRBV4-3; CDR3: ASSQDTSGSSTDTQY
J: TRBJ2-1; V: TRBV20-1; CDR3: SAKISGAYYNEQF
J: TRBJ1-2; V: TRBV20-1; CDR3: SGTGPLGGYT
J: TRBJ2-5; V: TRBV5-6; CDR3: ASSLWGGPQY
J: TRBJ1-5; V: TRBV9; CDR3: ASSPYGGPNQPQH